The source of this TCR beta chain is a study of CD8+CD57+ T cells in acquired aplastic anemia (dated by TCRdb to 2016 to 2019). Background for the entire study: DNA extracted from sorted CD4+ and CD8+ cells had a mean of around 3.3 ug, with a range of roughly 0.17 to 30 ug. CD8+CD57+ expansion was defined as frequency above the mean frequency observed in healthy subjects. Results and caveats for the whole study, not just this receptor: CD8+ Simpson's diversity did not differ significantly between patients and healthy controls (P=0.060). Although roughly 30 CD8+ CDR3 sequences were shared by patients and controls, these sequences appeared highly expressed in patients and within the immunodominant clones of patients.

Expansion of CD8+CD57+ cells had been shown by flow cytometry in the patients chosen for sequencing. Every patient had severe acquired aplastic anemia, diagnosed using the International Study of Aplastic Anemia and Agranulocytosis and Camitta criteria. Patients had received no therapy at the time of blood sampling. In this study, sorted CD4+ and CD8+ T cells from the blood of healthy subjects and of severe aplastic anemia patients had their TCR repertoires deep-sequenced. Patients were enrolled under clinicaltrials.gov protocols 00001620, 01623167, 00001397, 00071045, 00081523 and 00961064 in the USA. Ficoll-Paque density gradient centrifugation was used to isolate peripheral blood mononuclear cells. Before DNA extraction, CD4+ and CD8+ T cells were sorted with FACS or magnetic beads. Genomic DNA served as template for TCR beta VDJ combination and CDR3 sequence profiling. An Illumina HiSeq 2000 was used for TCR repertoire sequencing. As for the original processing: Repertoires were assessed using TRBV/TRBJ rearrangement plots, CDR3 size and DJ length profiles, and Simpson's diversity index. Whichever DNA sequence was most abundant in the deep sequencing data was defined as the immunodominant clone. CDR3 amino acid sequences were checked for sharing between subjects and were compared against published repertoires and the VDJdb database. The raw public reads went through TCRdb reprocessing: fastp at Q25, MiXCR clone calling, in-frame beta chains kept. Every CDR3 protein is listed once, alongside the most common genes and DNA of its rows. The V and J calls reflect TCRdb's pipeline rather than the authors' work. The sample table records about 180,000 distinct CDR3 sequences; less than 50% of these occur just once. The ten largest clonotypes hold 13% of the sample.

On this clonotype: Its antigen is still unknown. One end of the junction is discordant with germline, which a read error may explain.

The CDR3 has 14 amino acids, counting the end cysteine and phenylalanine. The only DNA kept is the CDR3, 42 bases in frame from the first base. The germline V gene encodes CDR1 SNHLY and CDR2 FYNNEI. The receptor comes from a human donor with aplastic anemia. The rearranged segments are TRBV2 and TRBJ2-7, and TRBD2 matches 9 of the central bases. The sequenced material came from sorted CD4+, CD8+, or CD8+CD57+ T cells (not recorded which) from PBMCs. DNA sequence: TGTGCCAGCAGCGGCCAGCGGGGGGCCTACGAGCAGCACTTC. It codes for CASSGQRGAYEQHF.